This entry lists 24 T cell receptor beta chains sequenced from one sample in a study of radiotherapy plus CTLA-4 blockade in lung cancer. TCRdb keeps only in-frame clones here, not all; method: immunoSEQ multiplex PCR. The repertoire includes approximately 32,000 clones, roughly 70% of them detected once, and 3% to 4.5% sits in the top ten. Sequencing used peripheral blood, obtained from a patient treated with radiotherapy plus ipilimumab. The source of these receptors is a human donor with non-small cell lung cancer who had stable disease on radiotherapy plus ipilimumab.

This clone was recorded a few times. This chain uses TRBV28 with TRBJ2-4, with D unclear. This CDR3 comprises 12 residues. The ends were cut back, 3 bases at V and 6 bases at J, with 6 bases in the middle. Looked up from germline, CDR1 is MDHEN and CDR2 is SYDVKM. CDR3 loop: CASSLPRNIQYF. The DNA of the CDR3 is TGTGCCAGCAGTTTGCCTAGAAACATTCAGTACTTC.

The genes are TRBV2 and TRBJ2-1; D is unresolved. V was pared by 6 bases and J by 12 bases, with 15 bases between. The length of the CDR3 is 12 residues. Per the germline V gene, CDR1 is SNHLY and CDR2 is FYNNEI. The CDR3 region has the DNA TGTGCCAGCAGCCCGACTCCTCCTGGGCAGTTCTTC. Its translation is CASSPTPPGQFF.

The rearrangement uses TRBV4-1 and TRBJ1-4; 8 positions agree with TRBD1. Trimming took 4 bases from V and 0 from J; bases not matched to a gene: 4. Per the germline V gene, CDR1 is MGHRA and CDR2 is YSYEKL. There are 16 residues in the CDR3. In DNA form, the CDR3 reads TGCGCCAGCAGCCTGACAGGGGTGCCAACTAATGAAAAACTGTTTTTT. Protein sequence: CASSLTGVPTNEKLFF.

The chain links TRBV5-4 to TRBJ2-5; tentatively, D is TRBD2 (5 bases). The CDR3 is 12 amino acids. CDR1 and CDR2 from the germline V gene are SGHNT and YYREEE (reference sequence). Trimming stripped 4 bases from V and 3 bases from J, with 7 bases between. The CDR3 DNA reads TGTGCCAGCAGCCTGGAGGAAGAGACCCAGTACTTC. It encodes CASSLEEETQYF.

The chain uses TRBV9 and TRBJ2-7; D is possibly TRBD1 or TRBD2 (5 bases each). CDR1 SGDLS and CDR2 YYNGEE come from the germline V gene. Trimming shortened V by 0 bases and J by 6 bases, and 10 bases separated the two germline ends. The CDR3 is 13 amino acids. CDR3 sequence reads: CASSVGSGGEQYF. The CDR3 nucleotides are TGTGCCAGCAGCGTAGGAAGTGGGGGCGAGCAGTACTTC.

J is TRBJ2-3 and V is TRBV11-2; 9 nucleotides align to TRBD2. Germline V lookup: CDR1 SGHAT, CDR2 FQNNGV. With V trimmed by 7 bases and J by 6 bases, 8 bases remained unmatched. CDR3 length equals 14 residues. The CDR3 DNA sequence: TGTGCCAGCATGATAGCGGGAGAAGGTGATACGCAGTATTTT. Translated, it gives CASMIAGEGDTQYF.

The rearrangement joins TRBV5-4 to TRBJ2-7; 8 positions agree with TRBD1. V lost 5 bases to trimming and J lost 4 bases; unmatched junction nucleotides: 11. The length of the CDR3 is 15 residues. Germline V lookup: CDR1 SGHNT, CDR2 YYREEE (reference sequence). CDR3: CASRQDRVGPYEQYF. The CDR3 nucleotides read TGTGCCAGCAGGCAGGACAGGGTCGGCCCTTACGAGCAGTACTTC.

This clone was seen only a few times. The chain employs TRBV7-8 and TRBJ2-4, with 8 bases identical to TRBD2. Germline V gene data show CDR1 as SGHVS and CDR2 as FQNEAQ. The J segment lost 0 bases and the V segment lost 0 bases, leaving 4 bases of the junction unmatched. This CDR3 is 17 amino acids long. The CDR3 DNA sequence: TGTGCCAGCAGCTTAGCGCGGCTAGCGGGAGCCAAAAACATTCAGTACTTC. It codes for CASSLARLAGAKNIQYF.

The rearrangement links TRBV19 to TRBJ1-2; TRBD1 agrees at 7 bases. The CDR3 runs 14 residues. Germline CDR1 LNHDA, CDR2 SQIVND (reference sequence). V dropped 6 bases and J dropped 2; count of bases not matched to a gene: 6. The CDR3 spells CASSGKQGNYGYTF. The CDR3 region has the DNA TGTGCCAGTAGCGGTAAACAGGGGAACTATGGCTACACCTTC.

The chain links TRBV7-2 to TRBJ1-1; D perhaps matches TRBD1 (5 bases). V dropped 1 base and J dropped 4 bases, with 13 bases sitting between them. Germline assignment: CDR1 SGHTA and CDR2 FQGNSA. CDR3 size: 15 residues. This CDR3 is CASSLEPRRGTEAFF. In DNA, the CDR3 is TGTGCCAGCAGCTTAGAGCCCCGTAGGGGCACTGAAGCTTTCTTT.

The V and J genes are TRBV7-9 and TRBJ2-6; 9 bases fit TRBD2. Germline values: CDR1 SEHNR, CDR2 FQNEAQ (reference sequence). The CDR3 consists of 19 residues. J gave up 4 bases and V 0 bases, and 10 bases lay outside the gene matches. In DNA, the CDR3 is TGTGCCAGCAGCTTAGCCTATCGCGGGAGGGCCGCGGGGGCCAACGTCCTGACTTTC. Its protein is CASSLAYRGRAAGANVLTF.

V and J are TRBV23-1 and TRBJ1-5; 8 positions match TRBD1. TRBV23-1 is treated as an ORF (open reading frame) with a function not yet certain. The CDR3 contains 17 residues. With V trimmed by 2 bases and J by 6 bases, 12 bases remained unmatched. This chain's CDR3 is CASSQRGVQGEGQPQHF. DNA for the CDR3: TGCGCCAGCAGTCAAAGGGGGGTACAGGGGGAGGGTCAGCCCCAGCATTTT.

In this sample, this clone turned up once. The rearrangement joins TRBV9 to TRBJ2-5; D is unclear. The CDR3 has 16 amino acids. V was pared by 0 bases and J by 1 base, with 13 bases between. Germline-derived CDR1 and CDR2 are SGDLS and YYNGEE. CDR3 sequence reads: CASSVAPGGVQETQYF. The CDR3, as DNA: TGTGCCAGCAGCGTAGCCCCGGGCGGAGTCCAAGAGACCCAGTACTTC.

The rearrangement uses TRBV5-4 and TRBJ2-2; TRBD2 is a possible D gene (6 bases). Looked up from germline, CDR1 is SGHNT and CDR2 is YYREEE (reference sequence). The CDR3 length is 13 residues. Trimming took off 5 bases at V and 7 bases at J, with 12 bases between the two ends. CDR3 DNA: TGTGCCAGCAGTTTCGGGAGTCGCGGGGAGCTGTTTTTT. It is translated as CASSFGSRGELFF.

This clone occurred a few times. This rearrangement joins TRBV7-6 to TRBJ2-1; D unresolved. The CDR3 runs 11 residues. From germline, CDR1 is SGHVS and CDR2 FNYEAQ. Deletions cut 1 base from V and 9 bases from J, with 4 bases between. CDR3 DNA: TGTGCCAGCAGCTTAGTCGCTGAGCAGTTCTTC. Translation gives CASSLVAEQFF.

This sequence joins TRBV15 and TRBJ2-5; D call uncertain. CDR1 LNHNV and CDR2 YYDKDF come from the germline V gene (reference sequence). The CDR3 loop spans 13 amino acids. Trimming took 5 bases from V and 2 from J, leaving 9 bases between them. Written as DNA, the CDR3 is TGTGCCACCAGCCGCCGGCGTCAAGAGACCCAGTACTTC. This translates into CATSRRRQETQYF.

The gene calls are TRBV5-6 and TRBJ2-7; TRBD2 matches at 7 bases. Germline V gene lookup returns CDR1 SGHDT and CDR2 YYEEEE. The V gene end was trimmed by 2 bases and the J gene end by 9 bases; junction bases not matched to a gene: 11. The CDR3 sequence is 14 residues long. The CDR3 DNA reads TGTGCCAGCAGCTTCGGGGGGTTACCCTTTCTGCAGTACTTC. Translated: CASSFGGLPFLQYF.

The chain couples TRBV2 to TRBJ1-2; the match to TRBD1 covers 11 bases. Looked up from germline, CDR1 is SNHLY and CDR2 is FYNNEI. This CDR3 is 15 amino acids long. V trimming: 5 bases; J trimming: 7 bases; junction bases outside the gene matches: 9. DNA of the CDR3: TGTGCCAGCAGTTACCGGGACAGGGGGTCGGGTGGCTACACCTTC. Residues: CASSYRDRGSGGYTF.

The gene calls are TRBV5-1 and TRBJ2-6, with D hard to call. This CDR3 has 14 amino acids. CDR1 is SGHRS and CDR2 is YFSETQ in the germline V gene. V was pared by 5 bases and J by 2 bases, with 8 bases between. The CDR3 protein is CASSPVAGANVLTF. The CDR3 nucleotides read TGCGCCAGCAGTCCAGTTGCTGGGGCCAACGTCCTGACTTTC. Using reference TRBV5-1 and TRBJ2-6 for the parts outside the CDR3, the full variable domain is KAGVTQTPRYLIKTRGQQVTLSCSPISGHRSVSWYQQTPGQGLQFLFEYFSETQRNKGNFPGRFSGRQFSNSRSEMNVSTLELGDSALYLCASSPVAGANVLTFGAGSRLTVL.

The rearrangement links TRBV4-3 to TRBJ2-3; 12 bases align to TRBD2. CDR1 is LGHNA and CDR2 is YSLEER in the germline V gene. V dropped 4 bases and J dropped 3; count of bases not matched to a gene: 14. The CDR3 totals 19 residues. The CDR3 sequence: CASSLYLAGGQTRTDTQYF. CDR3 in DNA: TGCGCCAGCAGCCTATACCTAGCGGGAGGGCAAACGAGGACAGATACGCAGTATTTT.

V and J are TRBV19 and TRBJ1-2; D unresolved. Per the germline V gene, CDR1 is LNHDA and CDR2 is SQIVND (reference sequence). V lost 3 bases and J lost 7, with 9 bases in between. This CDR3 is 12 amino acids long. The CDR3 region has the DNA TGTGCCAGTAGTATGTTCGGCATTGGCTACACCTTC. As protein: CASSMFGIGYTF.

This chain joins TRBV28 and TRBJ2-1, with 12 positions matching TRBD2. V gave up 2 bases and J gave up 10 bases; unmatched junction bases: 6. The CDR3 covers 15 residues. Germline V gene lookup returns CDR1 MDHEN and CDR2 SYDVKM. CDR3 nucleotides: TGTGCCAGCAGTTTAAGGCTAGCGGGAGGGCGGGAGCAGTTCTTC. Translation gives CASSLRLAGGREQFF.

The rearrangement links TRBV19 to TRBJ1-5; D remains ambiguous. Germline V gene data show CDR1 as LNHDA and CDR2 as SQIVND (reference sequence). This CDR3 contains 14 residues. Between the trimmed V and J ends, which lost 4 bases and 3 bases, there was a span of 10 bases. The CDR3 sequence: CASSKSADNQPQHF. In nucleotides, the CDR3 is TGTGCCAGTAGTAAGTCGGCCGACAATCAGCCCCAGCATTTT.

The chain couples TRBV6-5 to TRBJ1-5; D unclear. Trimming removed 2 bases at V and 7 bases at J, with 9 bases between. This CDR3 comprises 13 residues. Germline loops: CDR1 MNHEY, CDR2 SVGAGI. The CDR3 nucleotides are TGTGCCAGCAGTTACAGGGAGGGACAGCCCCAGCATTTT. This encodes CASSYREGQPQHF.